Sequencing of this T cell receptor beta chain was carried out in a study of identical twins. Germline CDR1 reads SNHLY; CDR2 reads FYNNEI. This CDR3 region has 11 residues. Trimming took 4 bases from V and 15 from J, leaving 13 bases between them. TCRdb re-called the 5' RACE reads with MiXCR, one entry per CDR3 protein. Among 1.5 million to 2 million distinct CDR3 sequences listed, around a third were seen once. All donors were healthy Caucasians. This sequence originates from a newborn girl in good health. V usage is TRBV2 and J usage is TRBJ2-4; D perhaps matches TRBD2 (5 bases). The sequenced sample consisted of cord blood. CDR3 region: CASSGEGPGYF. The CDR3 region has the DNA TGTGCCAGCAGTGGAGAGGGCCCAGGGTACTTC.